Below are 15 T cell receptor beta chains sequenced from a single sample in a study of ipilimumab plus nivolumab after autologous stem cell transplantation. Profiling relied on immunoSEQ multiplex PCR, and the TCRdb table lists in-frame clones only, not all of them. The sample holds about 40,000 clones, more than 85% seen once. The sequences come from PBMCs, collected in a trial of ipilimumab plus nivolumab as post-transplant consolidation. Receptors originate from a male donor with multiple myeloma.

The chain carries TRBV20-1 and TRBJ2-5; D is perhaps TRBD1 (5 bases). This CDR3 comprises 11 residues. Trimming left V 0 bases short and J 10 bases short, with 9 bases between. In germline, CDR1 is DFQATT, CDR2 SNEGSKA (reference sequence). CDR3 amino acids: CSARDGRGQYF. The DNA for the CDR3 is TGCAGTGCTAGAGATGGAAGGGGCCAGTACTTC.

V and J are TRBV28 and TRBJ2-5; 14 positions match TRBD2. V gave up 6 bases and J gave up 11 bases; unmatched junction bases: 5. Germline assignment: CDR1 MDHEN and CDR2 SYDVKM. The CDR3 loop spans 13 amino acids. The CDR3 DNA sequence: TGTGCCAGCAGGGGGACTAGCGGGAGTGAGCAGTACTTC. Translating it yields CASRGTSGSEQYF.

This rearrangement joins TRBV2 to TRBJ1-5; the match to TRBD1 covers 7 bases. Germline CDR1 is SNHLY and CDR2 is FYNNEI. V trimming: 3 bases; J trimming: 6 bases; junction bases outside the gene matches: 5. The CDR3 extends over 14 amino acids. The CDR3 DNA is TGTGCCAGCAGTGAGGCCAGGGGGGGTCAGCCCCAGCATTTT. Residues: CASSEARGGQPQHF.

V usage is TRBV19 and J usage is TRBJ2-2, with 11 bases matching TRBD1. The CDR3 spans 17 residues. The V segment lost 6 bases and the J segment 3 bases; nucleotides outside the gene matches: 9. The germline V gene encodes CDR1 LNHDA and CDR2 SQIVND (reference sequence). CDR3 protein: CASSRQGQGADTGELFF. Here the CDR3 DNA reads TGTGCCAGTAGCCGACAAGGACAGGGGGCTGACACCGGGGAGCTGTTTTTT.

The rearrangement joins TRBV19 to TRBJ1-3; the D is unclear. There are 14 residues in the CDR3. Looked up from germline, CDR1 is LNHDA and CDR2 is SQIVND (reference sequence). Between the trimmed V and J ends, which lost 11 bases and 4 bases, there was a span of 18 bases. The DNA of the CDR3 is TGTGCCGGTTCAACAGTGCCAGTCGGAAACACCATATATTTT. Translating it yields CAGSTVPVGNTIYF. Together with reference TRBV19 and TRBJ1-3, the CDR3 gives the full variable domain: DGGITQSPKYLFRKEGQNVTLSCEQNLNHDAMYWYRQDPGQGLRLIYYSQIVNDFQKGDIAEGYSVSREKKESFPLTVTSAQKNPTAFYLCAGSTVPVGNTIYFGEGSWLTVV.

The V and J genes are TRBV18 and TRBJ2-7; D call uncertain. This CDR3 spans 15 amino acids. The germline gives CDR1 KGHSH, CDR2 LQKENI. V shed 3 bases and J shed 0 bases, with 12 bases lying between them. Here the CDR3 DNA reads TGTGCCAGCTCACCGGGTAGTTCCCGCTCCTACGAGCAGTACTTC. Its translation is CASSPGSSRSYEQYF.

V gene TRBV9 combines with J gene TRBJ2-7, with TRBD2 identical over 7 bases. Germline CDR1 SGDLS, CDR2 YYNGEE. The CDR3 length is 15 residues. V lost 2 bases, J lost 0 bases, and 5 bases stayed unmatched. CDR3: CASSVLAESSYEQYF. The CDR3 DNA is TGTGCCAGCAGCGTGCTAGCGGAAAGCTCCTACGAGCAGTACTTC. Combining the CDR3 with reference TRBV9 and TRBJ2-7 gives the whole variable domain DSGVTQTPKHLITATGQRVTLRCSPRSGDLSVYWYQQSLDQGLQFLIQYYNGEERAKGNILERFSAQQFPDLHSELNLSSLELGDSALYFCASSVLAESSYEQYFGPGTRLTVT.

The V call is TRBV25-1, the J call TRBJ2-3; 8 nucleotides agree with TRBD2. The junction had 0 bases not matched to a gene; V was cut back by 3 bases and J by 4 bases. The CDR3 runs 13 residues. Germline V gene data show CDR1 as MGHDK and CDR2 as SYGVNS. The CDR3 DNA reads TGTGCCAGCAGTGAGCGGGGGGCAGATACGCAGTATTTT. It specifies CASSERGADTQYF.

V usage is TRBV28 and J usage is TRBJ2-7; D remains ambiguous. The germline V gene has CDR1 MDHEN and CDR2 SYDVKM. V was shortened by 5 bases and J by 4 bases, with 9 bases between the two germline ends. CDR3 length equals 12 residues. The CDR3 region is CASSPQQYEQYF. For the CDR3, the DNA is TGTGCCAGCAGTCCTCAACAGTACGAGCAGTACTTC.

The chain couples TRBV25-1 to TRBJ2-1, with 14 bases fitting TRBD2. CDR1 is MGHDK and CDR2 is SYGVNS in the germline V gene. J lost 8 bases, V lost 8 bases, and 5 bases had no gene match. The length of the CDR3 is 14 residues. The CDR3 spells CASSPGLAGDEQFF. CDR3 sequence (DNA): TGTGCCAGCTCCCCGGGACTAGCGGGAGATGAGCAGTTCTTC.

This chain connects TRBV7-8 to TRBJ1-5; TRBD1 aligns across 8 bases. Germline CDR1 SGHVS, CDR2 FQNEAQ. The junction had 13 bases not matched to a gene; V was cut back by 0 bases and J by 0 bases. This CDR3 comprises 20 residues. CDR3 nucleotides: TGTGCCAGCAGCTTAGCGTTCTTACCAGGGGGCAGGGGTAGCAATCAGCCCCAGCATTTT. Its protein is CASSLAFLPGGRGSNQPQHF.

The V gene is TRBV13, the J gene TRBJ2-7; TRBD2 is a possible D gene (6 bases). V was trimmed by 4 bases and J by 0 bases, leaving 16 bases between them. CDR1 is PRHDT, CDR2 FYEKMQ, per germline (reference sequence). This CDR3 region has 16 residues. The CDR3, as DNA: TGTGCCAGCAGCTCGAAGCATAGCGGCTACTCCTACGAGCAGTACTTC. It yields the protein CASSSKHSGYSYEQYF.

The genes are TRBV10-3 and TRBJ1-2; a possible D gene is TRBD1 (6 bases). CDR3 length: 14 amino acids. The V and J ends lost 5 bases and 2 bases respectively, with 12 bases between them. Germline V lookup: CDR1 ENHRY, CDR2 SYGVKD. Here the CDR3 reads CAISRDNRNYGYTF. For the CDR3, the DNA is TGTGCCATCAGTCGGGACAACCGGAACTATGGCTACACCTTC.

The CDR3 protein is CASSLAGGGEKLFF. CDR3 nucleotide sequence: TGTGCCAGCAGCTTGGCCGGGGGGGGTGAAAAACTGTTTTTT. The gene calls are TRBV5-4 and TRBJ1-4; the D gene is possibly TRBD1 (5 bases). From germline, CDR1 is SGHNT and CDR2 YYREEE (reference sequence). V lost 0 bases and J lost 7, with 10 bases in between. The CDR3 runs to 14 residues.

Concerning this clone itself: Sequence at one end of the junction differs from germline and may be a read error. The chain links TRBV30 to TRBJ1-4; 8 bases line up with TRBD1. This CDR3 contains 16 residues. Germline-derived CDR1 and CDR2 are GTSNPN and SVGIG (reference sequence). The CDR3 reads CAWSLSTQGANEKLFF. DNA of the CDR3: TGTGCCTGGAGTTTATCGACCCAGGGGGCTAACGAAAAACTGTTTTTT. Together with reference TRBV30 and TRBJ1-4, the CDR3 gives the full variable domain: SQTIHQWPATLVQPVGSPLSLECTVEGTSNPNLYWYRQAAGRGLQLLFYSVGIGQISSEVPQNLSASRPQDRQFILSSKKLLLSDSGFYLCAWSLSTQGANEKLFFGSGTQLSVL.